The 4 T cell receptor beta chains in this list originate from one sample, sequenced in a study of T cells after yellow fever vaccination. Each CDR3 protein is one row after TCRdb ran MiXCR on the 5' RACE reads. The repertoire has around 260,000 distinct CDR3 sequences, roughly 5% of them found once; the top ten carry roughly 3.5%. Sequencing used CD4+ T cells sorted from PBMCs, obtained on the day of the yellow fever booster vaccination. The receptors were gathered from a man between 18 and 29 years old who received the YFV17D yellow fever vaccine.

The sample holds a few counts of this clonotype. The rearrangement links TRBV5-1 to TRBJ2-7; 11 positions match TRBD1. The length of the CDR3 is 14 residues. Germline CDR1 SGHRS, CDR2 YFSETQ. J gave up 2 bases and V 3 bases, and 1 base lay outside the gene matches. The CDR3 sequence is CASSSGQGAYEQYF. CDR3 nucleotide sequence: TGCGCCAGCAGCTCGGGACAGGGGGCCTACGAGCAGTACTTC.

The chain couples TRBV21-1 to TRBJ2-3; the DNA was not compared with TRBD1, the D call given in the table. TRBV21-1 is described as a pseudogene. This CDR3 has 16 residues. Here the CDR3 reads CASSKGYAGAANTQYF. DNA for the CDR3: TGTGCCAGCAGCAAAGGTTACGCGGGGGCCGCTAATACGCAGTATTTT.

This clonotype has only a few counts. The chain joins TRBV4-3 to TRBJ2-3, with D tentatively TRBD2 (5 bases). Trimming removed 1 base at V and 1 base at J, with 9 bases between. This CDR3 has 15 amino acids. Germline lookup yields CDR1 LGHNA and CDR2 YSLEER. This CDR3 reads CASSQVVSGTDTQYF. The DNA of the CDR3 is TGCGCCAGCAGCCAAGTGGTTAGCGGCACAGATACGCAGTATTTT.

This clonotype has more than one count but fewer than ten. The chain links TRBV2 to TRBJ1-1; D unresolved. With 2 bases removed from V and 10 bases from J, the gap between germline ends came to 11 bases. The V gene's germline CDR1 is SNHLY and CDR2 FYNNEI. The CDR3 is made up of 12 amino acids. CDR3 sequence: CASSESTSGAFF. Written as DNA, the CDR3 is TGTGCCAGCAGTGAATCAACATCGGGAGCTTTCTTT. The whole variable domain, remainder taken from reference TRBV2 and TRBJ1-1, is EPEVTQTPSHQVTQMGQEVILRCVPISNHLYFYWYRQILGQKVEFLVSFYNNEISEKSEIFDDQFSVERPDGSNFTLKIRSTKLEDSAMYFCASSESTSGAFFGQGTRLTVV.